Only a few counts were recorded for the clone carrying this T cell receptor beta chain. Germline loops: CDR1 SGHTS, CDR2 YDEGEE. Trimming shortened V by 5 bases and J by 0 bases, and 14 bases separated the two germline ends. The CDR3 runs 15 residues. As processed by the authors: Estimated nucleated cell counts came from reference gene primer amplification. Profiling relied on immunoSEQ multiplex PCR, and the TCRdb table lists in-frame clones only, not all of them. D and trimming come from the DNA, and the V and J calls and clone size come from that table. The repertoire holds more than 65,000 clones, with 60% to 85% as singletons. The data were taken from a study of blood T cell repertoires in COVID-19.

Sample: peripheral blood. The clonotype was recovered from a man aged 55 to 70 with acute or convalescent COVID-19. The rearrangement uses TRBV5-8 and TRBJ1-2; D not certain. The CDR3 coding sequence is TGTGCCAGCAGAACGGCCCGAGCGGCTAACTATGGCTACACCTTC. Translated, it gives CASRTARAANYGYTF.